This T cell receptor beta chain was found in a study of molecular identifiers for immune sequencing clone quantification (dated by TCRdb to the late 2010s). With respect to the entire study: For a replicate experiment, the RNA from either 20,000 or 100,000 naive CD8 T cells was divided into five aliquots, and four of those aliquots went on to sequencing. This methods study benchmarked molecular-identifier clustering-based TCR repertoire sequencing (MIDCIRS) and TCR RNA copy counting, using CD8 T cells to do so. General study outcomes and caveats: In CMV-specific effector cells, clones with more than 20 RNA copies contained over 99% of molecules, whereas in naive cells such clones contained under 1% of molecules. The sizes of highly expanded clones could end up underestimated when identical TCR molecules share a barcode. Spiked-in Jurkat TCR RNA equal to a single cell's worth was reported to be detectable even within 1,100,000 naive CD8 T cells. The naive libraries included spiked-in Jurkat TCR RNA (10 copies' worth), and this RNA is not part of the donor repertoire. Without barcode sub-clustering, chimeric consensus sequences inflated TCR diversity; chimeras reached as high as 47%. Modeling gave around 3.3 recovered TCR RNA copies per cell versus 8 to 10 by digital PCR, implying around 33% capture efficiency.

A remark on this clonotype: Its antigen is currently not known. Per-base quality was not reported, and no clone a single base away is much larger than it.

Naive CD8 T cell libraries were made from around 18,000 to 910,000 sorted cells using 10%, 30% or 50% of purified RNA. On a BD FACSAria II, naive CD8 T cells were FACS-sorted as CD8+CD4-CCR7+CD45RA+ and collected into RLT Plus buffer. To test detection sensitivity, Jurkat RNA equivalent to roughly nine TCR copies was spiked into samples of roughly 20,000-1,000,000 naive CD8 T cells. CD8 T cells were enriched using RosetteSep CD8+ T Cell Enrichment Cocktail and Ficoll-Paque, and the enriched cells then underwent ACK red cell lysis. The library relied on PCR. These reads were obtained on an Illumina HiSeq 4000. Preparation of bulk TCR libraries followed a previously described approach, with the TCR primers listed in Table S5. Purification of total RNA was performed with the Qiagen AllPrep DNA/RNA kit. Before analysis, reads from multiple sequencing runs of one library were combined. On the study's bioinformatics: Reads were retained only if an exact TCR constant sequence was present, and the retained reads were trimmed to 150 nt and grouped according to their 12-nt molecular barcodes. Within each barcode group, reads were sub-clustered at a 15% Levenshtein threshold, and quality-weighted consensus sequences were built per RNA molecule. Non-functional sequences were excluded, and lower-count sequences lying one edit away from another sequence were also excluded. On the basis of fitting two negative binomial distributions, barcode sub-clusters with fewer than 20% of the maximum read count were discarded. TCRdb redid the processing of the public reads, applying fastp at Q25 and MiXCR, and retained in-frame beta chains. When rows share a CDR3 protein, they turn into one entry using the most common DNA and genes. TCRdb assigned the V and J calls; the authors' analysis was not used. This sample gives some 320,000 distinct CDR3 sequences in total; over 20% of them show up just once. The ten largest account for over 0.7% of the sample.

CDR1 and CDR2, looked up from the germline V gene (reference sequence), are MNHEY and SMNVEV. The CDR3 sequence holds 18 residues, the cysteine and phenylalanine included. Solely the CDR3 DNA is kept, with 54 bases framed from the first base. Ends trimmed: V by 3 bases, J by 2 bases; bases unmatched to a gene: 10. The sequence came from a human donor in good health. Some libraries in this study had Jurkat cell RNA spiked in. The sequenced material came from naive CD8+ T cells from blood, with Jurkat cell RNA spiked in. This specimen's cell subset or site label, per the study, means: FACS-sorted CD8+CD4-CCR7+CD45RA+ naive T cells. The chain is made from TRBV27 and TRBJ2-2, with TRBD2 identical over 9 junction bases. The CDR3 protein: CASSFITVAGANTGELFF. At the DNA level, the sequence is TGTGCCAGCAGTTTTATAACGGTAGCGGGAGCAAACACCGGGGAGCTGTTTTTT.